This entry is about one T cell receptor (beta chain). Under the authors' procedure: For nucleated cells, counts were estimated from reference gene primer amplification. The data were produced by immunoSEQ multiplex PCR, yet TCRdb's version contains in-frame clones alone and is incomplete. For V, J and clone size, that table is used; D and trimming come from the DNA. The data hold some 310,000 clones, with roughly 84% observed a single time. This record belongs to a study of blood T cell repertoires in COVID-19. Study details: Material from acute and convalescent COVID-19 was sourced from the United States, Italy and Spain. PBMCs, B-cell-depleted T cells, or T cells were the source of the cDNA or gDNA that made up the material.

With V trimmed by 7 bases and J by 2 bases, 2 bases remained unmatched. There are 12 residues in the CDR3. The V gene's germline CDR1 is SNHLY and CDR2 FYNNEI. Sequenced input: peripheral blood. The clonotype comes from a man aged 45 to 65 with active or convalescent COVID-19. This rearrangement joins TRBV2 to TRBJ2-7, with 7 bases matching TRBD1. This CDR3 reads CASKGQPYEQYF. CDR3 DNA: TGTGCCAGCAAGGGACAGCCCTACGAGCAGTACTTC.